Each of the 20 T cell receptor beta chains below was sequenced from the same sample in a study of molecular identifiers for immune sequencing clone quantification. TCRdb independently ran MiXCR on the PCR reads; one entry per CDR3 protein. The repertoire has approximately 590,000 distinct CDR3 sequences, about 25% of them found once; the top ten carry 0.78%. Sequenced sample: naive CD8+ T cells from blood, with Jurkat cell RNA spiked in. Subset denoted: FACS-sorted CD8+CD4-CCR7+CD45RA+ naive T cells. These receptors originate from a human donor in good health. Some libraries in this study had Jurkat cell RNA spiked in.

V gene TRBV6-5 combines with J gene TRBJ2-1; D may be TRBD1 or TRBD2 (5 bases each). Looked up from germline, CDR1 is MNHEY and CDR2 is SVGAGI. V was cut by 6 bases and J by 2 bases, with 14 bases left in between. The CDR3 covers 15 residues. The CDR3 is CASSPGRPTYNEQFF. Written as DNA, the CDR3 is TGTGCCAGCAGCCCGGGACGACCCACCTACAATGAGCAGTTCTTC.

V usage is TRBV7-2 and J usage is TRBJ2-3, with 7 bases identical to TRBD1. The CDR3 is 15 residues long. In germline, CDR1 is SGHTA, CDR2 FQGNSA. With 1 base clipped from V and 5 bases from J, the junction kept 6 bases outside the gene matches. CDR3 residues: CASSLDRQGEDTQYF. CDR3 nucleotides: TGTGCCAGCAGCTTAGATCGACAGGGAGAAGATACGCAGTATTTT.

V gene TRBV5-1 combines with J gene TRBJ2-7, with TRBD2 matching over 9 bases. CDR3 size: 15 residues. Trimming cost V 0 bases and J 0 bases; bases outside gene matches: 1. CDR1 and CDR2 (germline): SGHRS, YFSETQ. For the CDR3, the DNA is TGCGCCAGCAGCTTGGCGCGGGAGGGCTCCTACGAGCAGTACTTC. Protein: CASSLAREGSYEQYF.

On this clonotype: A much larger clonotype is one base distant, so this may be a read error. The genes are TRBV7-9 and TRBJ2-6; 7 nucleotides line up with TRBD1. CDR1 is SEHNR, CDR2 FQNEAQ, per germline (reference sequence). This CDR3 region has 17 residues. This CDR3 is CASSLGLGQAGANVLAF. The CDR3 coding sequence is TGTGCCAGCAGCTTAGGTCTTGGACAGGCTGGGGCCAACGTCCTGGCTTTC.

The chain employs TRBV27 and TRBJ2-1, with D perhaps matching TRBD2 (6 bases). This CDR3 is built from 15 residues. Germline CDR1 MNHEY, CDR2 SMNVEV (reference sequence). V lost 0 bases to trimming and J lost 9 bases, with 15 bases between them. The CDR3 here is CASSLSMLANGEQFF. CDR3 nucleotide sequence: TGTGCCAGCAGTTTATCGATGCTAGCGAACGGTGAGCAGTTCTTC.

A note on this clonotype: This clone may be a read error of a much larger clone one base away. The chain carries TRBV30 and TRBJ1-1; 10 positions match TRBD1. This CDR3 region has 13 residues. The trim removed 5 bases at V and 4 bases at J, leaving 4 bases unmatched. Germline lookup yields CDR1 GTSNPN and CDR2 SVGIG (reference sequence). This CDR3 is CAWARTGGTEAFF. The CDR3 region has the DNA TGTGCCTGGGCGAGGACAGGGGGCACTGAAGCTTTCTTT.

This clonotype was counted many times. The chain employs TRBV29-1 and TRBJ2-3; 10 nucleotides line up with TRBD2. V lost 3 bases, J lost 2 bases, and 8 bases stayed unmatched. This CDR3 is 16 amino acids long. Germline V lookup: CDR1 SQVTM, CDR2 ANQGSEA. CDR3 in amino acids: CSVDGPSGSPTDTQYF. DNA for the CDR3: TGCAGCGTTGATGGGCCTAGCGGGAGTCCCACAGATACGCAGTATTTT.

This clonotype was observed many times. The V call is TRBV5-1, the J call TRBJ1-1; the D gene is possibly TRBD1 (5 bases). Trimming stripped 6 bases from V and 1 base from J, with 10 bases between. The CDR3 length is 13 residues. The germline gives CDR1 SGHRS, CDR2 YFSETQ. CDR3 residues: CASKGTGNTEAFF. The CDR3 bases are TGCGCCAGCAAGGGGACGGGGAACACTGAAGCTTTCTTT.

The V call is TRBV14, the J call TRBJ2-7; the D gene is possibly TRBD2 (6 bases). V gave up 0 bases and J gave up 2 bases, with 11 bases separating them. From germline, CDR1 is SGHDN and CDR2 FVKESK. This CDR3 comprises 15 residues. The CDR3 DNA reads as TGTGCCAGCAGCCAAGAGGAAGGGAGGACCTACGAGCAGTACTTC. This encodes CASSQEEGRTYEQYF. Full variable domain (remainder filled in from reference TRBV14 and TRBJ2-7): EAGVTQFPSHSVIEKGQTVTLRCDPISGHDNLYWYRRVMGKEIKFLLHFVKESKQDESGMPNNRFLAERTGGTYSTLKVQPAELEDSGVYFCASSQEEGRTYEQYFGPGTRLTVT.

CDR3 sequence: CASSYGGTGTPEAFF. In nucleotides, the CDR3 is TGTGCCAGTAGTTACGGGGGCACAGGGACCCCTGAAGCTTTCTTT. The chain couples TRBV19 to TRBJ1-1, with D perhaps TRBD1 (6 bases). CDR1 LNHDA and CDR2 SQIVND come from the germline V gene (reference sequence). The germline V and J ends were trimmed by 5 bases and 6 bases, with 19 bases remaining between them. The CDR3 length is 15 residues.

This clonotype was seen ten or more times. The chain is built from TRBV5-1 and TRBJ2-7; D is unclear. The germline gives CDR1 SGHRS, CDR2 YFSETQ. V dropped 0 bases and J dropped 6 bases, with 13 bases sitting between them. The CDR3 covers 14 residues. In DNA form, the CDR3 reads TGCGCCAGCAGCTTGGTGGGAAGGGTTGGCGAGCAGTACTTC. This gives the protein CASSLVGRVGEQYF.

Only a few counts were recorded for this clonotype. V and J are TRBV7-8 and TRBJ1-2; 7 bases are a match to TRBD1. CDR1 is SGHVS, CDR2 FQNEAQ, per germline. The V gene end was trimmed by 2 bases and the J gene end by 3 bases; junction bases not matched to a gene: 3. The CDR3 totals 14 residues. CDR3 in amino acids: CASSLITGDYGYTF. In DNA, the CDR3 is TGTGCCAGCAGCTTAATTACAGGGGACTATGGCTACACCTTC.

This rearrangement joins TRBV9 to TRBJ1-2; the D is unclear. Germline assignment: CDR1 SGDLS and CDR2 YYNGEE. The CDR3 has 15 amino acids. The germline V and J ends were trimmed by 0 bases and 0 bases, with 9 bases remaining between them. The DNA for the CDR3 is TGTGCCAGCAGCGTAGGCCCAGAAACTAACTATGGCTACACCTTC. Residues: CASSVGPETNYGYTF.

On this clonotype: A much more abundant neighbour one base away suggests this may be a read error. The chain has TRBV20-1 and TRBJ2-7; TRBD2 matches at 8 bases. The V gene's germline CDR1 is DFQATT and CDR2 SNEGSKA (reference sequence). V trimming: 3 bases; J trimming: 6 bases; junction bases outside the gene matches: 7. The CDR3 is made up of 13 amino acids. The CDR3 protein is CSARGTSCPEQYF. The DNA for the CDR3 is TGCAGTGCTAGGGGGACTAGTTGCCCCGAGCAGTACTTC.

This clonotype came up a few times. This may arise from a read error, as a much more abundant clone is one base away. The chain has TRBV7-2 and TRBJ2-7; D might be TRBD1 (6 bases). The CDR3 is 15 residues long. From germline, CDR1 is SGHTA and CDR2 FQGNSA. Here the CDR3 reads CSSSQDRTDYYEQYF. CDR3 nucleotides: TGTTCCAGCAGCCAAGACCGGACAGACTACTACGAGCAGTACTTC.

This clonotype turned up a few times. V and J are TRBV5-4 and TRBJ2-7; no firm D call. Germline V gives CDR1 SGHNT, CDR2 YYREEE (reference sequence). Trimming took 0 bases from V and 3 from J, leaving 13 bases between them. The CDR3 is made up of 15 amino acids. The CDR3 DNA sequence: TGTGCCAGCAGCTTGGAGGGCCACACCCGCTACGAGCAGTACTTC. Translation gives CASSLEGHTRYEQYF.

This chain joins TRBV6-5 and TRBJ1-1; no clear D. Germline CDR1 MNHEY, CDR2 SVGAGI. V was shortened by 5 bases and J by 6 bases, with 13 bases between the two germline ends. The CDR3 runs to 13 residues. The CDR3 spells CASSPGVVPEAFF. In DNA, the CDR3 is TGTGCCAGCAGTCCCGGAGTGGTTCCTGAAGCTTTCTTT.

Worth noting for this clonotype: A read error is possible here, since a much larger clone lies one base away. V usage is TRBV4-3 and J usage is TRBJ1-6, with no clear D. Germline V CDR1 and CDR2: LGHNA, YSLEER. This CDR3 is built from 15 residues. The germline V and J ends were trimmed by 7 bases and 7 bases, with 17 bases remaining between them. The chain's CDR3 is CASTNFRWQNSPLHF. CDR3 nucleotides: TGCGCCAGCACCAATTTTAGGTGGCAGAATTCACCCCTCCACTTT.

Many counts were recorded for this clonotype. The V call is TRBV29-1, the J call TRBJ2-4, with D uncertain. This CDR3 spans 11 amino acids. Trimming took 6 bases from V and 0 from J, leaving 3 bases between them. Germline CDR1 is SQVTM and CDR2 is ANQGSEA. The CDR3: CSVLAKNIQYF. In DNA form, the CDR3 reads TGCAGCGTCCTAGCCAAAAACATTCAGTACTTC.

Regarding this clonotype: A read error may be the cause here, since a much bigger clone is one base away. This rearrangement joins TRBV5-6 to TRBJ1-1, with D uncertain. Trimming pared 2 bases from V and 4 bases from J, leaving 9 bases between. The CDR3 spans 13 residues. CDR1 and CDR2 from the germline V gene are SGHDT and YYEEEE. This chain's CDR3 is CASSFQRSTEAFF. The CDR3 region has the DNA TGTGCCAGCAGCTTCCAACGGAGCACTGAAGCTTTCTTT.